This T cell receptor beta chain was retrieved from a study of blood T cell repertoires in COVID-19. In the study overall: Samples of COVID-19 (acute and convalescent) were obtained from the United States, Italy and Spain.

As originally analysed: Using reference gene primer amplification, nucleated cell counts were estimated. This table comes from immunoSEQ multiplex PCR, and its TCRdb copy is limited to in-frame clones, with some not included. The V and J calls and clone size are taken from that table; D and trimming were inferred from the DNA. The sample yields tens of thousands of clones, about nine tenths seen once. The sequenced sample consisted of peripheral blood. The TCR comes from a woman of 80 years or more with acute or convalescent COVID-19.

In DNA, the CDR3 is TGTGCCAGCAGCGCTGGACTAGCGGGACTCAATGAGCAGTTCTTC. Amino acid sequence: CASSAGLAGLNEQFF. The rearrangement links TRBV5-4 to TRBJ2-1; TRBD2 agrees at 12 bases. Germline V gene data show CDR1 as SGHNT and CDR2 as YYREEE (reference sequence). After removal of 4 bases from V and 6 bases from J, the junction contained 5 bases not matched to a gene. The CDR3 extends over 15 amino acids.